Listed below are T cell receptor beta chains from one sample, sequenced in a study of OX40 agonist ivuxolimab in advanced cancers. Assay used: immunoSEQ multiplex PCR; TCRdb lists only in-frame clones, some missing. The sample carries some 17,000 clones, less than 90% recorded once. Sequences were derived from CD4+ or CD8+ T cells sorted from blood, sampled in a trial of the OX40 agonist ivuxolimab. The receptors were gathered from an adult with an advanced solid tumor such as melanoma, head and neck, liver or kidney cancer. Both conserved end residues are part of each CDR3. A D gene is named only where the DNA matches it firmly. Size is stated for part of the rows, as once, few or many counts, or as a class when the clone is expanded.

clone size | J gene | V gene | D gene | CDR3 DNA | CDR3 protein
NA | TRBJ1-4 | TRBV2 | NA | TGTGCCAGCAAACCCTCGGGGGAAAAACTGTTTTTT | CASKPSGEKLFF
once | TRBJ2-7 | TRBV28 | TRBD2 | TGTGCCAGCAGTTTATGGACTAGCGGCTCCTACGAGCAGTACTTC | CASSLWTSGSYEQYF
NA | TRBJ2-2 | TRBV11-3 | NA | TGTGCCAGCAGCTTAGTGGCCGGCACCGGGGAGCTGTTTTTT | CASSLVAGTGELFF
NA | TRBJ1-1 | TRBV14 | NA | TGTGCCAGCAGCCTCCTCCCAGGGGAAGCTTTCTTT | CASSLLPGEAFF
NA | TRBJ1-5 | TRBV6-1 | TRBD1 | TGTGCCAGCAGTCCTGGGACAGGAGGGCAGCCCCAGCATTTT | CASSPGTGGQPQHF
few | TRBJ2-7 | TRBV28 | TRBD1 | TGTGCCAGCGAAAAACGGGACAGCCCACGCCACGAGCAGTACTTC | CASEKRDSPRHEQYF
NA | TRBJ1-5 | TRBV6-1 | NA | TGTGCCAGCACTTTGACCTCGCAGGATCAGCCCCAGCATTTT | CASTLTSQDQPQHF
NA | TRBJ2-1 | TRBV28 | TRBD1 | TGTGCCAGCAGTTTATGGTCAGGGGGCAGGGATGAGCAGTTCTTC | CASSLWSGGRDEQFF
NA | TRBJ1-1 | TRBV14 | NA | TGTGCCAGCAGCCAAGCACAGATGAACACTGAAGCTTTCTTT | CASSQAQMNTEAFF
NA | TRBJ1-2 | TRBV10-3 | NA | TGTGCCATCAGTGGTATGAAGGGAGATGGCTACACCTTC | CAISGMKGDGYTF
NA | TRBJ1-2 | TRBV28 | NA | TGTGCCAGCAGTGCCCAGGGTGGCAGCTACTATGGCTACACCTTC | CASSAQGGSYYGYTF
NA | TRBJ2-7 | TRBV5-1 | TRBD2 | TGCGCCAGCAGCCCCCCCGCAGAGAAACTAGCGGGAACCTACGAGCAGTACTTC | CASSPPAEKLAGTYEQYF
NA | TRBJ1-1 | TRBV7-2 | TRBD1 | TGTGCCAGCAGCGAGCGGACAGGGAACACTGAAGCTTTCTTT | CASSERTGNTEAFF
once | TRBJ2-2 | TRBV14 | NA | TGTGCCAGCAGCCCCCAGGCCGTTGGGACCGGGGAGCTGTTTTTT | CASSPQAVGTGELFF
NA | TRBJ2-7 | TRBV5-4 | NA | TGTGCCAGCAGCCAAGATCTCCACGAGCAGTACTTC | CASSQDLHEQYF
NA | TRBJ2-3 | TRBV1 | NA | TGCACCAGCAGCCATGGACTAGCGGGAGATCTAACAGATACGCAGTATTTT | CTSSHGLAGDLTDTQYF
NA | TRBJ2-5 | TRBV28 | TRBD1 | TGTGCCAGCAAAACCTCCGGGACAGGGGGCTCGGAGCAGTACTTC | CASKTSGTGGSEQYF
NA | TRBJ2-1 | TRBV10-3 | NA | TGTGCCACGTGGGTCGACAATGAGCAGTTCTTC | CATWVDNEQFF
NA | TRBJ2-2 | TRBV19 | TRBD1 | TGTGCCACGAGGACAGGGCGTACCGGGGAGCTGTTTTTT | CATRTGRTGELFF
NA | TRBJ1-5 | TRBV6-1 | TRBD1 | TGTGCCAGCAGTGAAGCGGCCACAGGGGGTGGCAATCAGCCCCAGCATTTT | CASSEAATGGGNQPQHF
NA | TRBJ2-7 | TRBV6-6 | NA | TGTGCCAGCAGTTACTCGGGCAGCTACGAGCAGTACTTC | CASSYSGSYEQYF
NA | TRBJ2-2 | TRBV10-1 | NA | TGCGCCAGCAGTGAGGTGGGGGGCCTGTTGACCGGGGAGCTGTTTTTT | CASSEVGGLLTGELFF
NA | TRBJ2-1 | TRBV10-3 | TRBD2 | TGTGCCATCAGTGAGCCACTAGCGGGAGAGGGCAATGAGCAGTTCTTC | CAISEPLAGEGNEQFF
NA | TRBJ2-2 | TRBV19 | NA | TGTGCCACCGCCCGGGCGGGCGGGGAGCTGTTTTTT | CATARAGGELFF
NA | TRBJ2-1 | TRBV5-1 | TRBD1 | TGCGCCAGCAGCTTGGGACAGGGCTACAATGAGCAGTTCTTC | CASSLGQGYNEQFF
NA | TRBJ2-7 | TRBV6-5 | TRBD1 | TGTGCCAGCAGTTCCCAACAGGGGGGTATCGCCGAGCAGTACTTC | CASSSQQGGIAEQYF
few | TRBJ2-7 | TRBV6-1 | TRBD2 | TGTGCCAGCGACGGGAGGTACGAGCAGTACTTC | CASDGRYEQYF
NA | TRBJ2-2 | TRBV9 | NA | TGTGCCAGCAGCGTATACAAGGGGCCGGTCACCGGGGAGCTGTTTTTT | CASSVYKGPVTGELFF
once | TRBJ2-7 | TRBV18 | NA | TGTGCCAGCTCACCACGTGGACCCTACGAGCAGTACTTC | CASSPRGPYEQYF
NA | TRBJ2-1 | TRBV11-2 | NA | TGTGCCAGCAGCTCCCTGGTGGGCTACAATGAGCAGTTCTTC | CASSSLVGYNEQFF
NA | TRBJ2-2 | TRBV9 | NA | TGTGCCAGCAGCGAGGACCTGATGGTAACCGGGGAGCTGTTTTTT | CASSEDLMVTGELFF
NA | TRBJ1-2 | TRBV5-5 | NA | TGTGCCAGCAGCTTGTATCCCGCCGGGCAGAACTATGGCTACACCTTC | CASSLYPAGQNYGYTF
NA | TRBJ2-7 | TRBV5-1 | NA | TGCGCCAGCAGACAGGGAACCTACGAGCAGTACTTC | CASRQGTYEQYF
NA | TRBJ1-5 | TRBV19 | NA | TGTGCCAGTGGTGCTGACAGGCATCAGCCCCAGCATTTT | CASGADRHQPQHF
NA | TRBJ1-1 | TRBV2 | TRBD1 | TGTGCCAGCAGTGATGGACAGGGCAACACTGAAGCTTTCTTT | CASSDGQGNTEAFF